These 10 T cell receptor beta chains were sequenced from one sample in a study of OX40 agonist ivuxolimab in advanced cancers. Produced via immunoSEQ multiplex PCR; TCRdb's table is partial and in-frame only. The sample shows 150,000 to 190,000 clones, around 94% of them seen only once. The specimen was CD4+ or CD8+ T cells sorted from blood, collected in a trial of the OX40 agonist ivuxolimab. Receptor source: an adult with an advanced solid tumor such as melanoma, head and neck, liver or kidney cancer.

V and J are TRBV28 and TRBJ1-1; 11 bases line up with TRBD1. CDR1 and CDR2 (germline): MDHEN, SYDVKM. This CDR3 comprises 16 residues. The V segment lost 6 bases and the J segment 2 bases; nucleotides outside the gene matches: 8. CDR3 DNA sequence: TGTGCCAGCAGGTCCGCCGGGACAGGGGGAAACACTGAAGCTTTCTTT. Its translation is CASRSAGTGGNTEAFF.

The chain couples TRBV5-1 to TRBJ2-5; 7 bases are shared with TRBD1. This CDR3 region has 15 residues. V was pared by 3 bases and J by 1 base, with 6 bases of the junction left unmatched. CDR1 SGHRS and CDR2 YFSETQ come from the germline V gene. CDR3 bases: TGCGCCAGCAGCTCCGCCGGGACAGTCCAAGAGACCCAGTACTTC. Its translation: CASSSAGTVQETQYF.

V and J are TRBV28 and TRBJ1-3; no definite D call. The germline CDR1 and CDR2 sequences are MDHEN and SYDVKM. With 2 bases removed from V and 2 bases from J, the gap between germline ends came to 10 bases. The CDR3 is 15 amino acids. The CDR3 region is CASSLPSGAGNTIYF. The CDR3 bases are TGTGCCAGCAGTTTACCGTCCGGGGCTGGAAACACCATATATTTT.

This chain connects TRBV11-3 to TRBJ1-1, with D possibly matching TRBD1 (6 bases). With 5 bases removed from V and 1 base from J, the gap between germline ends came to 11 bases. The V gene's germline CDR1 is SGHNT and CDR2 YENEEA. CDR3 length equals 14 residues. CDR3 bases: TGTGCCAGCAGCCCCGGGGGCGCGAACACTGAAGCTTTCTTT. Amino acids: CASSPGGANTEAFF.

The chain combines TRBV7-2 with TRBJ1-5, with D perhaps TRBD1 (5 bases). V lost 5 bases, J lost 3 bases, and 14 bases lay in between. The V gene's germline CDR1 is SGHTA and CDR2 FQGNSA. The length of the CDR3 is 15 residues. CDR3 sequence: CASSLAGLDNQPQHF. CDR3 nucleotide sequence: TGTGCCAGCAGCCTCGCAGGGCTTGACAATCAGCCCCAGCATTTT.

This chain joins TRBV11-2 and TRBJ2-7; D uncertain. The ends were cut back, 3 bases at V and 0 bases at J, with 12 bases in the middle. The CDR3 sequence is 15 residues long. Per germline, CDR1 SGHAT and CDR2 FQNNGV. The CDR3 sequence: CASSLSGGLSYEQYF. CDR3 nucleotide sequence: TGTGCCAGCAGCTTGTCGGGCGGTCTCTCCTACGAGCAGTACTTC.

The chain uses TRBV2 and TRBJ2-2; D not resolved. This CDR3 has 16 residues. V was pared by 5 bases and J by 1 base, with 14 bases between. Germline CDR1 SNHLY, CDR2 FYNNEI. The CDR3 here is CASSRFLTGNTGELFF. The CDR3 nucleotides are TGTGCCAGCAGTCGATTTTTGACGGGGAACACCGGGGAGCTGTTTTTT.

A remark on this clone: An end of the junction does not agree with germline; a read error may underlie this. This chain joins TRBV11-2 and TRBJ1-4; 7 bases are a match to TRBD1. Germline V lookup: CDR1 SGHAT, CDR2 FQNNGV. The CDR3 has 12 residues. The CDR3 here is CASTLGGTELFF. The DNA of the CDR3 is TGTGCCAGCACCTTAGGGGGGACAGAACTGTTTTTT.

The rearrangement links TRBV5-1 to TRBJ1-3, with D unresolved. Germline-derived CDR1 and CDR2 are SGHRS and YFSETQ. This CDR3 is 14 amino acids long. Trimming stripped 1 base from V and 2 bases from J, with 7 bases between. The CDR3 region is CASSLSGAGNTIYF. The CDR3 DNA sequence: TGCGCCAGCAGCTTGTCTGGGGCTGGAAACACCATATATTTT.

The gene calls are TRBV11-3 and TRBJ2-2, with D unresolved. CDR1 and CDR2 (germline): SGHNT, YENEEA. V was clipped by 1 base and J by 2 bases, with 8 bases between them. CDR3 length: 15 amino acids. In DNA form, the CDR3 reads TGTGCCAGCAGCTTAGGATCGATAAACACCGGGGAGCTGTTTTTT. Protein sequence: CASSLGSINTGELFF. The variable domain in full, with the rest retrieved from reference TRBV11-3 and TRBJ2-2, is EAGVVQSPRYKIIEKKQPVAFWCNPISGHNTLYWYLQNLGQGPELLIRYENEEAVDDSQLPKDRFSAERLKGVDSTLKIQPAELGDSAVYLCASSLGSINTGELFFGEGSRLTVL.